Each of the 12 T cell receptor beta chains below was sequenced from the same sample in a study of blood T cell repertoires in COVID-19. The repertoire was sequenced with immunoSEQ multiplex PCR; TCRdb's copy has only in-frame clones and lacks some. The sample yields some 280,000 clones, around four fifths seen once. Material for sequencing was peripheral blood. Source of these receptors: a woman aged 45-60 years with active or convalescent COVID-19.

This clone has just a few counts. V usage is TRBV19 and J usage is TRBJ1-5, with TRBD1 matching over 9 bases. The length of the CDR3 is 16 residues. Germline lookup yields CDR1 LNHDA and CDR2 SQIVND (reference sequence). Unmatched junction bases numbered 7, after V lost 6 bases and J lost 1 base. The CDR3 reads CASRAVGQGSNQPQHF. The CDR3, as DNA: TGTGCCAGTAGGGCGGTGGGACAGGGAAGCAATCAGCCCCAGCATTTT.

The V gene is TRBV19, the J gene TRBJ1-3; D gene ambiguous. The CDR3 extends over 14 amino acids. V lost 1 base and J lost 4, with 8 bases in between. Germline lookup yields CDR1 LNHDA and CDR2 SQIVND (reference sequence). CDR3 sequence: CASSIAARGNTIYF. In DNA, the CDR3 is TGTGCCAGTAGTATAGCTGCCAGGGGAAACACCATATATTTT.

The chain has TRBV6-1 and TRBJ1-2; the D is unclear. The CDR3 runs 12 residues. Germline V gene sequence: CDR1 MNHNS, CDR2 SASEGT. V shed 3 bases and J shed 8 bases, with 10 bases lying between them. In nucleotides, the CDR3 is TGTGCCAGCAGTGATACAGTTGTAGGCTACACCTTC. It specifies CASSDTVVGYTF.

The genes are TRBV5-5 and TRBJ1-6; TRBD1 agrees at 11 bases. This CDR3 region has 15 residues. V was clipped by 4 bases and J by 7 bases; unmatched bases: 4. Per germline, CDR1 SGHKS and CDR2 YYEKEE (reference sequence). CDR3 residues: CASSEDRGRNSPLHF. In DNA, the CDR3 is TGTGCCAGCAGCGAGGACAGGGGGCGAAATTCACCCCTCCACTTT. Full variable domain (missing parts from reference TRBV5-5 and TRBJ1-6): DAGVTQSPTHLIKTRGQQVTLRCSPISGHKSVSWYQQVLGQGPQFIFQYYEKEERGRGNFPDRFSARQFPNYSSELNVNALLLGDSALYLCASSEDRGRNSPLHFGNGTRLTVT.

The chain links TRBV9 to TRBJ1-1; TRBD1 aligns across 10 bases. This CDR3 is built from 15 residues. Germline-derived CDR1 and CDR2 are SGDLS and YYNGEE. The ends lost 4 bases at V and 3 bases at J; junction bases unmatched: 6. CDR3 coding DNA: TGTGCCAGCAGCCCAGGGACAGGGGAGTACACTGAAGCTTTCTTT. The encoded protein is CASSPGTGEYTEAFF.

This sequence joins TRBV7-9 and TRBJ1-4; maybe TRBD1 (5 bases). Germline-derived CDR1 and CDR2 are SEHNR and FQNEAQ (reference sequence). Trimming cost V 2 bases and J 12 bases, with 16 bases left between them. This CDR3 spans 14 amino acids. CDR3 region: CASSLFGSGGELFF. CDR3 DNA: TGTGCCAGCAGCTTATTCGGATCGGGGGGAGAACTGTTTTTT. The whole variable domain, remainder taken from reference TRBV7-9 and TRBJ1-4, is DTGVSQNPRHKITKRGQNVTFRCDPISEHNRLYWYRQTLGQGPEFLTYFQNEAQLEKSRLLSDRFSAERPKGSFSTLEIQRTEQGDSAMYLCASSLFGSGGELFFGSGTQLSVL.

As DNA, the CDR3 is TGCAGCGTGTCCCAGGGGGCCGGAGGAGGCTACACCTTC. This codes for CSVSQGAGGGYTF. The chain combines TRBV29-1 with TRBJ1-2; the match to TRBD1 covers 8 bases. CDR1 and CDR2 (germline): SQVTM, ANQGSEA. Germline trimming cut 6 bases from V and 8 bases from J; bases unmatched to any gene: 11. This CDR3 contains 13 residues.

The chain joins TRBV18 to TRBJ1-1; 10 bases agree with TRBD1. Per germline, CDR1 KGHSH and CDR2 LQKENI. This CDR3 is 13 amino acids long. Losses at the gene ends were 4 bases for V and 10 bases for J; bases not matched to a gene: 6. CDR3 nucleotide sequence: TGTGCCAGCTCACTTGACAGGGGGCGAGGAGCTTTCTTT. It codes for CASSLDRGRGAFF. The whole variable domain, remainder taken from reference TRBV18 and TRBJ1-1, is NAGVMQNPRHLVRRRGQEARLRCSPMKGHSHVYWYRQLPEEGLKFMVYLQKENIIDESGMPKERFSAEFPKEGPSILRIQQVVRGDSAAYFCASSLDRGRGAFFGQGTRLTVV.

The genes are TRBV19 and TRBJ1-5; 7 bases are a match to TRBD1. This CDR3 has 13 amino acids. V trimming: 6 bases; J trimming: 7 bases; junction bases outside the gene matches: 6. The germline V gene has CDR1 LNHDA and CDR2 SQIVND (reference sequence). The CDR3 DNA reads as TGTGCCAGTAGCGACAGGGTTGACCAGCCCCAGCATTTT. Its protein product is CASSDRVDQPQHF. Full variable domain (remainder filled in from reference TRBV19 and TRBJ1-5): DGGITQSPKYLFRKEGQNVTLSCEQNLNHDAMYWYRQDPGQGLRLIYYSQIVNDFQKGDIAEGYSVSREKKESFPLTVTSAQKNPTAFYLCASSDRVDQPQHFGDGTRLSIL.

The chain combines TRBV27 with TRBJ2-5; possible D gene TRBD1, 6 bases. V was trimmed by 4 bases and J by 3 bases, leaving 15 bases between them. The CDR3 has 15 amino acids. CDR1 is MNHEY, CDR2 SMNVEV, per germline (reference sequence). The CDR3 region has the DNA TGTGCCAGCAGTTCCCTCGGGCAGGGGAAAGAGACCCAGTACTTC. Protein sequence: CASSSLGQGKETQYF.

This clone has only one observation. The chain employs TRBV6-4 and TRBJ2-3; D perhaps matches TRBD1 (5 bases). CDR1 MRHNA and CDR2 SNTAGT come from the germline V gene. V was trimmed by 6 bases and J by 5 bases, leaving 15 bases between them. CDR3 size: 14 residues. Here the CDR3 DNA reads TGTGCCAGCAGCATCACAGGATTTGGAGATACGCAGTATTTT. This encodes CASSITGFGDTQYF.

The chain uses TRBV5-8 and TRBJ2-7; D is perhaps TRBD1 (5 bases). The V gene's germline CDR1 is SGHTS and CDR2 YDEGEE. The CDR3 runs to 15 residues. The ends were cut back, 0 bases at V and 3 bases at J, with 13 bases in the middle. The CDR3 here is CASSLGQLFNYEQYF. For the CDR3, the DNA is TGTGCCAGCAGCTTGGGACAGCTGTTTAACTACGAGCAGTACTTC.